Following are 2 T cell receptor beta chains from one sample sequenced in a study of blood T cell repertoires in COVID-19. TCRdb's copy holds only in-frame clones and misses some; the assay was immunoSEQ multiplex PCR. This sample has fewer than 80,000 clones, with roughly 80% found just once. What was sequenced was peripheral blood. The receptors here all came from a woman older than 75 with acute or convalescent COVID-19.

The chain is built from TRBV25-1 and TRBJ2-7, with D perhaps TRBD1 (6 bases). The CDR3 totals 14 residues. Germline-derived CDR1 and CDR2 are MGHDK and SYGVNS. The V end was cut by 2 bases, the J end by 7 bases, with 15 bases between. The CDR3 region is CASSEQGSYGEQYF. As DNA, the CDR3 is TGTGCCAGCAGTGAACAGGGGAGCTACGGTGAGCAGTACTTC.

The chain recombines TRBV6-4 with TRBJ1-5; 10 nucleotides match TRBD1. Germline V gives CDR1 MRHNA, CDR2 SNTAGT. CDR3 length: 15 amino acids. Trimming cost V 6 bases and J 2 bases; bases outside gene matches: 4. CDR3 amino acids: CASSAGTGGNQPQHF. CDR3 nucleotide sequence: TGTGCCAGCAGCGCCGGGACAGGGGGCAATCAGCCCCAGCATTTT.